This T cell receptor (beta chain) came from a study of vaccination and CD4 T cells after COVID-19. Overall study: Sampling that followed vaccination took place a median around 70 days after dose two, within a range of 14 to 241.

Sequenced with the Oncomine TCR Beta short-read assay was DNA taken from cultured CD4+ T cells. MiXCR, applied by TCRdb to the PCR reads, yields one record per CDR3 protein. The top ten clones hold about 15% of a sample with nearly 4,500 distinct CDR3 sequences, approximately 20% of them seen once. This clonotype was counted only a few times. Its antigen remains unidentified. At one of its ends the junction is not consistent with the germline gene, which may arise from a read error. The CDR3 contains 15 residues. Germline V lookup: CDR1 ENHRY, CDR2 SYGVKD. The treatment: approximately 11-day PBMC culture with coronavirus spike peptide pools or control peptides (ViraFEST assay).

The receptor was isolated from a human donor who had recovered from COVID-19. The chain has TRBV10-3 and TRBJ2-7, with D maybe TRBD1 (6 bases). Sequenced: CD4+ T cells from blood, cultured in vitro. The CDR3 loop reads CASSQQGSFSYEQYF. In nucleotides, the CDR3 is TGTGCCAGCAGTCAACAGGGAAGCTTCTCCTACGAGCAGTACTTC.